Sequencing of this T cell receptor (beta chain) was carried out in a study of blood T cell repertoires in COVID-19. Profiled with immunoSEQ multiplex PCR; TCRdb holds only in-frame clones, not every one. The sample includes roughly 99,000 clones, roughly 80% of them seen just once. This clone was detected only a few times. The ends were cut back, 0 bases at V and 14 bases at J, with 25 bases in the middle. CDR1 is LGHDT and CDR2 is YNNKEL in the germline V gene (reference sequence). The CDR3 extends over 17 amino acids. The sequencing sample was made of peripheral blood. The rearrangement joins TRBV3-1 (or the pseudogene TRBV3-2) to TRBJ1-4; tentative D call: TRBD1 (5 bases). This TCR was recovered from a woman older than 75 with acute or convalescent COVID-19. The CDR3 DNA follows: TGTGCCAGCAGCCAAGAGGGTAAAGGCGGGGGAAAAAGAGCGCTGTTTTTT. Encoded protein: CASSQEGKGGGKRALFF.